This record looks at one TCR beta chain sequence and its context. Its target is unknown. TCRdb re-called the reads through MiXCR, storing one row per CDR3 protein. In the table there are about 900,000 distinct CDR3 sequences, 31% of which are singletons. Germline values: CDR1 SGHDT, CDR2 YYEEEE. Trimming cost V 4 bases and J 3 bases, with 11 bases left between them. The CDR3 is 13 residues long. These data originate in a study of T cell repertoires in cytomegalovirus infection. This TCR came from a human donor in good health (CMV status not recorded). Some clones in this sample may be carry-over from other donors' samples. Sequencing used cultured CD8+ T cells from PBMCs, obtained from culture after CMV antigen stimulation. The chain links TRBV5-6 to TRBJ2-7; D remains unclear. The CDR3 DNA reads TGTGCCAGCAGCGGAGACGTGAACTACGAGCAGTACTTC. Translating it yields CASSGDVNYEQYF.